This T cell receptor beta chain stems from a study of blood T cell repertoires in COVID-19. V gave up 1 base and J gave up 5 bases, with 9 bases separating them. Per germline, CDR1 SGHNT and CDR2 YENEEA. The CDR3 spans 13 residues. Sequencing was performed with immunoSEQ multiplex PCR; in TCRdb, only in-frame clones are kept and a portion is missing. Among roughly 130,000 clones listed, more than 90% were seen once. What was sequenced was peripheral blood. This rearrangement joins TRBV11-3 to TRBJ2-7, with D possibly being TRBD1 (6 bases). The sequence came from a man in his fifties with active COVID-19. CDR3 nucleotide sequence: TGTGCCAGCAGCTTAGGGGGGCCAAACGAGCAGTACTTC. It is translated as CASSLGGPNEQYF.